Below, one T cell receptor (beta chain) is given with its context. This specimen belongs to a study of T cell responses to AZD1222 COVID-19 vaccine. Here immunoSEQ multiplex PCR was the method, and the copy in TCRdb shows in-frame clones only, minus some. The table shows 90,000 to 150,000 clones, with 88% occurring only once. Investigators merged groups given second doses at roughly 4 or roughly 12 weeks. The CDR3 runs to 15 residues. V lost 4 bases and J lost 1; bases outside the gene matches: 6. Germline V lookup: CDR1 MRHNA, CDR2 SNTAGT. The sample in question was peripheral blood, obtained 28 days after the second AZD1222 dose. This sequence joins TRBV6-4 and TRBJ1-1, with 7 bases lining up with TRBD1. The TCR sequence derives from an adult who received the AZD1222 COVID-19 vaccine. DNA for the CDR3: TGTGCCAGCAGTGGGACAGGAGATGGGAACACTGAAGCTTTCTTT. Its translation: CASSGTGDGNTEAFF.